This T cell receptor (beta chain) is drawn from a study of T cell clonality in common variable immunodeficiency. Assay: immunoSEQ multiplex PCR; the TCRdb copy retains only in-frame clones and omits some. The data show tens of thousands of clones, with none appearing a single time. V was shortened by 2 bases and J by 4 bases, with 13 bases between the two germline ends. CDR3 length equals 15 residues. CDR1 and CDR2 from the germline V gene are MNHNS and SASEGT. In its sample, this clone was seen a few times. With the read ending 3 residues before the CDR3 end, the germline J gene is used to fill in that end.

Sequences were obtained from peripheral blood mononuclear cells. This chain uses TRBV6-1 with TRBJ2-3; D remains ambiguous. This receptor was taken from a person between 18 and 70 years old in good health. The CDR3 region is CASSELALGPDTQYF. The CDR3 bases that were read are TGTGCCAGCAGTGAACTGGCCCTGGGCCCAGATACG.